A single sample gave rise to the 32 T cell receptor beta chains below, sequenced in a study of T cell responses to AZD1222 COVID-19 vaccine. The method was immunoSEQ multiplex PCR; TCRdb's version includes in-frame clones alone and lacks a portion of them. Here the sample spans around 110,000 clones, more than 65% being singletons. The sample was peripheral blood, taken on day 0 of AZD1222 vaccination. The source is an adult in good health.

The chain joins TRBV18 to TRBJ1-5; possible D gene TRBD1, 5 bases. Trimming removed 5 bases from V and 5 bases from J, with 10 bases in between. Germline V lookup: CDR1 KGHSH, CDR2 LQKENI. The CDR3 contains 13 residues. This chain's CDR3 is CASSKGRDQPQHF. The CDR3 region has the DNA TGTGCCAGCTCAAAGGGGCGCGATCAGCCCCAGCATTTT.

V and J are TRBV6-5 and TRBJ1-1, with TRBD1 identical over 10 bases. The CDR3 sequence is 12 residues long. CDR1 and CDR2 from the germline V gene are MNHEY and SVGAGI. Losses at the gene ends were 6 bases for V and 10 bases for J; bases not matched to a gene: 5. CDR3 DNA: TGTGCCAGCAGGGGACAGGGGAGCGCAGCTTTCTTT. This codes for CASRGQGSAAFF.

The chain combines TRBV28 with TRBJ1-1; no firm D call. CDR3 size: 13 residues. Germline V lookup: CDR1 MDHEN, CDR2 SYDVKM. V lost 3 bases to trimming and J lost 6 bases, with 11 bases between them. The CDR3 sequence: CASSFPALAEAFF. The CDR3, as DNA: TGTGCCAGCAGTTTTCCAGCGCTCGCTGAAGCTTTCTTT. The variable domain in full, completed from reference TRBV28 and TRBJ1-1, reads DVKVTQSSRYLVKRTGEKVFLECVQDMDHENMFWYRQDPGLGLRLIYFSYDVKMKEKGDIPEGYSVSREKKERFSLILESASTNQTSMYLCASSFPALAEAFFGQGTRLTVV.

The genes are TRBV5-1 and TRBJ1-4; the D gene is possibly TRBD1 (6 bases). The V gene's germline CDR1 is SGHRS and CDR2 YFSETQ. Trimming cost V 0 bases and J 4 bases, with 13 bases left between them. The CDR3 extends over 16 amino acids. The CDR3 reads CASSLGGQPVNEKLFF. The CDR3 DNA is TGCGCCAGCAGCTTGGGTGGACAGCCCGTTAATGAAAAACTGTTTTTT.

This rearrangement joins TRBV11-2 to TRBJ1-1; 8 bases are a match to TRBD1. The CDR3 extends over 13 amino acids. J gave up 4 bases and V 3 bases, and 1 base lay outside the gene matches. The germline V gene has CDR1 SGHAT and CDR2 FQNNGV. Written as DNA, the CDR3 is TGTGCCAGCAGCTTCACAGGGGGCACTGAAGCTTTCTTT. This codes for CASSFTGGTEAFF.

This clone turned up a few times. This rearrangement joins TRBV27 to TRBJ1-2, with D possibly being TRBD1 (5 bases). The germline V and J ends were trimmed by 6 bases and 4 bases, with 18 bases remaining between them. Germline lookup yields CDR1 MNHEY and CDR2 SMNVEV (reference sequence). This CDR3 is 15 amino acids long. CDR3 residues: CASRQRGGSFYGYTF. The CDR3 DNA sequence: TGTGCCAGCAGACAACGCGGGGGGTCCTTCTATGGCTACACCTTC.

The chain couples TRBV11-3 to TRBJ2-5, with 13 positions matching TRBD2. V lost 1 base to trimming and J lost 2 bases; unmatched junction nucleotides: 1. Germline V gene lookup returns CDR1 SGHNT and CDR2 YENEEA. The CDR3 length is 16 residues. CDR3 nucleotide sequence: TGTGCCAGCAGCTTAGGACTAGCGGGAGGACAAGAGACCCAGTACTTC. It codes for CASSLGLAGGQETQYF.

The rearrangement joins TRBV28 to TRBJ2-3; D ambiguous. Trimming pared 6 bases from V and 9 bases from J, leaving 10 bases between. Germline V gene sequence: CDR1 MDHEN, CDR2 SYDVKM. The CDR3 runs to 11 residues. CDR3 amino acids: CASSLGRTQYF. CDR3 DNA: TGTGCCAGCAGCCTAGGACGAACGCAGTATTTT. Looking up the rest from reference TRBV28 and TRBJ2-3 gives the full variable domain: DVKVTQSSRYLVKRTGEKVFLECVQDMDHENMFWYRQDPGLGLRLIYFSYDVKMKEKGDIPEGYSVSREKKERFSLILESASTNQTSMYLCASSLGRTQYFGPGTRLTVL.

This sequence joins TRBV6-5 and TRBJ1-6; D unresolved. With 0 bases removed from V and 7 bases from J, the gap between germline ends came to 10 bases. Germline V gene data show CDR1 as MNHEY and CDR2 as SVGAGI. CDR3 length equals 15 residues. CDR3 region: CASSYSRATNSPLHF. Written as DNA, the CDR3 is TGTGCCAGCAGTTACTCGAGGGCCACCAATTCACCCCTCCACTTT.

The rearrangement links TRBV5-5 to TRBJ1-4; the D gene is possibly TRBD1 (6 bases). V lost 7 bases and J 0 bases, leaving 16 bases between the germline ends. The CDR3 is 16 residues long. CDR1 is SGHKS and CDR2 is YYEKEE in the germline V gene (reference sequence). CDR3 sequence (DNA): TGTGCCAGCTGCCAGGGGCTGATGTCAACTAATGAAAAACTGTTTTTT. This translates into CASCQGLMSTNEKLFF.

The rearrangement uses TRBV2 and TRBJ2-4; either TRBD1 or TRBD2 may fit D (6 bases each). Trimming took off 6 bases at V and 4 bases at J, with 25 bases between the two ends. The CDR3 has 18 amino acids. Germline CDR1 and CDR2: SNHLY and FYNNEI. CDR3 amino acids: CASRGRRTESPFKNIQYF. CDR3 coding DNA: TGTGCCAGCAGGGGGAGGAGGACAGAGTCCCCTTTTAAAAACATTCAGTACTTC.

This clone was observed a few times. J is TRBJ2-2 and V is TRBV27; 11 bases are a match to TRBD2. Per germline, CDR1 MNHEY and CDR2 SMNVEV (reference sequence). The CDR3 is made up of 16 amino acids. The V and J ends lost 6 bases and 2 bases, in that order; junction bases with no gene match: 5. The CDR3 DNA reads as TGTGCCAGCAGACTAGCGGGGGCGATAAACACCGGGGAGCTGTTTTTT. Its translation is CASRLAGAINTGELFF.

The V gene is TRBV6-5, the J gene TRBJ2-3, with D maybe TRBD1 (5 bases). Trimming shortened V by 9 bases and J by 6 bases, and 16 bases separated the two germline ends. The CDR3 runs to 13 residues. Germline V CDR1 and CDR2: MNHEY, SVGAGI. The CDR3 bases are TGTGCCAGGCAGGCAACTTCAGGGGATACGCAGTATTTT. Translated, it gives CARQATSGDTQYF.

This chain connects TRBV19 to TRBJ1-5; 9 nucleotides line up with TRBD1. Germline lookup yields CDR1 LNHDA and CDR2 SQIVND (reference sequence). The CDR3 extends over 13 amino acids. Trimming took 5 bases from V and 5 from J; bases not matched to a gene: 1. The CDR3 region has the DNA TGTGCCAGTAGTCGGACAGGGGATCAGCCCCAGCATTTT. Amino acids: CASSRTGDQPQHF.

The gene calls are TRBV11-3 and TRBJ2-7; TRBD1 or TRBD2 may be the D gene (5 bases each). CDR3 length: 16 residues. Trimming took off 4 bases at V and 6 bases at J, with 22 bases between the two ends. Germline CDR1 and CDR2: SGHNT and YENEEA. The CDR3 loop is CASSSGLGDGPVEQYF. Written as DNA, the CDR3 is TGTGCCAGCAGCTCTGGTCTCGGGGACGGACCGGTCGAGCAGTACTTC.

The gene calls are TRBV19 and TRBJ1-5, with a possible D match to TRBD1 (6 bases). This CDR3 comprises 15 residues. In germline, CDR1 is LNHDA, CDR2 SQIVND (reference sequence). V was trimmed by 3 bases and J by 6 bases, leaving 15 bases between them. This CDR3 reads CASSMGALAGQPQHF. Written as DNA, the CDR3 is TGTGCCAGTAGTATGGGGGCTCTCGCTGGTCAGCCCCAGCATTTT.

This clone was picked up one time. The chain links TRBV4-3 to TRBJ1-1; D gene unclear. From germline, CDR1 is LGHNA and CDR2 YSLEER. Trimming left V 0 bases short and J 0 bases short, with 8 bases between. This CDR3 is 15 amino acids long. CDR3 in amino acids: CASSQDTHMNTEAFF. In DNA, the CDR3 is TGCGCCAGCAGCCAAGATACACACATGAACACTGAAGCTTTCTTT.

The chain joins TRBV14 to TRBJ2-7; a weak D match, TRBD2 (6 bases). The CDR3 is 14 amino acids. Looked up from germline, CDR1 is SGHDN and CDR2 is FVKESK. Trimming shortened V by 6 bases and J by 3 bases, and 15 bases separated the two germline ends. In DNA form, the CDR3 reads TGTGCCAGCAGGCCATCGGGAGAAAACTACGAGCAGTACTTC. Its translation is CASRPSGENYEQYF.

The V gene is TRBV28, the J gene TRBJ2-3, with no clear D. CDR3 length: 12 amino acids. Germline assignment: CDR1 MDHEN and CDR2 SYDVKM. The V end lost 2 bases, the J end lost 3 bases, and 3 bases lay between the germline ends. This CDR3 reads CASSLTTDTQYF. The CDR3 DNA follows: TGTGCCAGCAGTTTAACGACAGATACGCAGTATTTT.

The CDR3 sequence: CAGWGLGSYTF. For the CDR3, the DNA is TGTGCCGGCTGGGGGTTGGGGAGCTACACCTTC. The J gene is TRBJ1-2, the V gene TRBV7-9; D possibly corresponds to TRBD1 (5 bases). The CDR3 loop spans 11 amino acids. The germline V gene encodes CDR1 SEHNR and CDR2 FQNEAQ (reference sequence). Trimming removed 11 bases at V and 9 bases at J, with 16 bases between.

This sequence joins TRBV28 and TRBJ1-2, with D possibly matching TRBD1 (5 bases). Trimming pared 3 bases from V and 14 bases from J, leaving 13 bases between. Germline assignment: CDR1 MDHEN and CDR2 SYDVKM. The CDR3 has 11 amino acids. DNA of the CDR3: TGTGCCAGCAGTTTCCGGGACTCCCGTACCTTC. Its protein product is CASSFRDSRTF.

V and J are TRBV12-3 or TRBV12-4 and TRBJ2-7; D call uncertain. V lost 6 bases and J 3 bases, leaving 6 bases between the germline ends. CDR3 length: 11 amino acids. The CDR3 sequence: CASRLNYEQYF. In nucleotides, the CDR3 is TGTGCCAGCAGACTGAACTACGAGCAGTACTTC.

The CDR3 here is CASSPDTNYGYTF. CDR3 bases: TGTGCCAGCAGCCCGGATACGAACTATGGCTACACCTTC. The chain couples TRBV28 to TRBJ1-2, with D unclear. The CDR3 contains 13 residues. Trimming cost V 6 bases and J 2 bases, with 10 bases left between them. Germline assignment: CDR1 MDHEN and CDR2 SYDVKM.

The rearrangement uses TRBV5-1 and TRBJ2-5; D ambiguous. The germline V gene has CDR1 SGHRS and CDR2 YFSETQ. V gave up 0 bases and J gave up 2 bases, with 11 bases separating them. This CDR3 contains 15 residues. CDR3 sequence (DNA): TGCGCCAGCAGCTTGGTAGCAGCAATACAAGAGACCCAGTACTTC. Its protein is CASSLVAAIQETQYF.

The J gene is TRBJ2-2, the V gene TRBV27; 10 nucleotides line up with TRBD1. Germline values: CDR1 MNHEY, CDR2 SMNVEV (reference sequence). Trimming at V came to 5 bases and at J to 8 bases, leaving 8 bases not matched to a gene. This CDR3 contains 15 residues. The chain's CDR3 is CASSIRGTGEGELFF. The CDR3 DNA sequence: TGTGCCAGCAGTATACGAGGGACAGGGGAAGGGGAGCTGTTTTTT.

This chain joins TRBV11-3 and TRBJ2-1, with D possibly being TRBD2 (7 bases). Per germline, CDR1 SGHNT and CDR2 YENEEA. The CDR3 is made up of 16 amino acids. Trimming took off 4 bases at V and 2 bases at J, with 15 bases between the two ends. The CDR3 loop is CASSWGGAGAYNEQFF. In DNA, the CDR3 is TGTGCCAGCAGCTGGGGGGGGGCCGGTGCCTACAATGAGCAGTTCTTC. The full variable domain, completed using reference TRBV11-3 and TRBJ2-1, is EAGVVQSPRYKIIEKKQPVAFWCNPISGHNTLYWYLQNLGQGPELLIRYENEEAVDDSQLPKDRFSAERLKGVDSTLKIQPAELGDSAVYLCASSWGGAGAYNEQFFGPGTRLTVL.

This clone was found a few times. J is TRBJ1-2 and V is TRBV7-2; D unresolved. This CDR3 has 12 amino acids. The germline V gene encodes CDR1 SGHTA and CDR2 FQGNSA. Trimming took off 8 bases at V and 8 bases at J, with 15 bases between the two ends. The CDR3 region has the DNA TGTGCCAGCTCCCCCGGGGTTCGCGGCTACACCTTC. Translated, it gives CASSPGVRGYTF.

The chain uses TRBV11-2 and TRBJ2-2; TRBD2 matches at 8 bases. The germline V gene has CDR1 SGHAT and CDR2 FQNNGV. This CDR3 is built from 15 residues. After removal of 2 bases from V and 4 bases from J, the junction contained 3 bases not matched to a gene. The DNA of the CDR3 is TGTGCCAGCAGCTTAAGCGGGGGTTCCACCGGGGAGCTGTTTTTT. Translation gives CASSLSGGSTGELFF.

The chain recombines TRBV2 with TRBJ2-5; D might be TRBD2 (5 bases). V was trimmed by 3 bases and J by 5 bases, leaving 16 bases between them. This CDR3 is 15 amino acids long. Per germline, CDR1 SNHLY and CDR2 FYNNEI. CDR3: CASSEGERRSETQYF. The CDR3 DNA reads TGTGCCAGCAGTGAGGGAGAAAGGCGTAGCGAGACCCAGTACTTC.

V usage is TRBV3-1 (or the pseudogene TRBV3-2) and J usage is TRBJ2-3; maybe TRBD2 (6 bases). The V gene lost 4 bases and the J gene lost 4 bases, with 15 bases spanning the gap. Germline V gene sequence: CDR1 LGHDT, CDR2 YNNKEL (reference sequence). This CDR3 contains 15 residues. In DNA form, the CDR3 reads TGTGCCAGCAGCCTGGGGGGACCAACGGCAGATACGCAGTATTTT. As protein: CASSLGGPTADTQYF.

The sample holds a few counts of this clone. This chain joins TRBV4-1 and TRBJ1-5; 10 bases are shared with TRBD1. There are 14 residues in the CDR3. V was pared by 2 bases and J by 8 bases, with 3 bases of the junction left unmatched. In germline, CDR1 is MGHRA, CDR2 YSYEKL. CDR3 region: CASSQQGTGEPQHF. In nucleotides, the CDR3 is TGCGCCAGCAGCCAACAAGGGACAGGGGAGCCCCAGCATTTT.

The chain uses TRBV10-3 and TRBJ1-1; D unresolved. The germline gives CDR1 ENHRY, CDR2 SYGVKD. The CDR3 runs to 14 residues. V lost 6 bases and J lost 4, with 15 bases in between. The CDR3 sequence is CAIRETEWGTEAFF. DNA for the CDR3: TGTGCCATCAGGGAGACGGAGTGGGGCACTGAAGCTTTCTTT.